The rows below give T cell receptor beta chains drawn from one sample of a study of Tregs in tolerant kidney transplant recipients. Profiled with immunoSEQ multiplex PCR; TCRdb holds only in-frame clones, not every one. The top ten clones hold about 2.2% of a sample with around 30,000 clones, 70% to 85% of them seen once. The antigens of these receptors remain unknown. Sequencing used Tregs from blood cultured with allogeneic cells. These receptors all stem from a human donor in good health. Both conserved end residues are part of each CDR3. D genes are given only for firm matches. Rows may omit the clone size; those that give it use once, few, many or a size class.

j_call,v_call,d_call,clone_size,cdr3_aa,cdr3_nt
TRBJ2-7,TRBV5-1,-,-,CASSLTGSYEQYF,TGCGCCAGCAGCTTGACAGGGTCCTACGAGCAGTACTTC
TRBJ2-7,TRBV5-1,-,-,CASSLYRGGEQYF,TGCGCCAGCAGCTTATACAGGGGAGGCGAGCAGTACTTC
TRBJ2-2,TRBV7-3,-,-,CASRKGHNTGELFF,TGTGCCAGCCGAAAGGGTCACAACACCGGGGAGCTGTTTTTT
TRBJ2-5,TRBV2,-,-,CASSEASRGQETQYF,TGTGCCAGCAGTGAGGCTAGCAGAGGCCAAGAGACCCAGTACTTC
TRBJ1-1,TRBV6-5,-,-,CASSYGIRAFF,TGTGCCAGCAGTTACGGGATTAGGGCTTTCTTT
TRBJ2-5,TRBV5-1,-,-,CASSPTGTQETQYF,TGCGCCAGCAGCCCCACAGGGACCCAAGAGACCCAGTACTTC
TRBJ1-5,TRBV4-1,-,once,CASSLYFLTVEGQPQHF,TGCGCCAGCAGCCTCTATTTTTTGACAGTGGAAGGTCAGCCCCAGCATTTT
TRBJ2-1,TRBV7-2,-,once,CASSFVGGDGYNEQFF,TGTGCCAGCAGCTTTGTAGGGGGGGATGGTTACAATGAGCAGTTCTTC
TRBJ2-3,TRBV4-1,-,medium-sized,CASSQERLDTDTQYF,TGCGCCAGCAGCCAAGAGCGGTTAGACACAGATACGCAGTATTTT
TRBJ1-4,TRBV5-1,TRBD1,-,CASSYGTGHEKLFF,TGCGCCAGCAGCTACGGGACAGGGCATGAAAAACTGTTTTTT
TRBJ2-5,TRBV9,-,-,CASSPDRLQETQYF,TGTGCCAGCAGCCCCGACAGGCTCCAAGAGACCCAGTACTTC
TRBJ1-2,TRBV6-5,-,-,CASQGRGKSNYGYTF,TGTGCCAGCCAAGGAAGGGGTAAATCTAACTATGGCTACACCTTC
TRBJ2-5,TRBV28,TRBD1,-,CASSLVGTGALVETQYF,TGTGCCAGCAGTTTAGTGGGGACAGGGGCTTTAGTAGAGACCCAGTACTTC
TRBJ2-2,TRBV19,-,once,CASSIVAGELFF,TGTGCCAGTAGTATAGTTGCCGGGGAGCTGTTTTTT
TRBJ2-5,TRBV5-1,-,-,CASSLVGPQAAQYF,TGCGCCAGCAGCTTGGTGGGACCCCAAGCGGCCCAGTACTTC
TRBJ1-1,TRBV18,-,-,CATRTGNTEAFF,TGTGCCACTCGGACGGGAAACACTGAAGCTTTCTTT
TRBJ1-5,TRBV19,TRBD1,-,CASTRDSSNQPQHF,TGTGCCAGTACAAGGGACAGTAGCAATCAGCCCCAGCATTTT
TRBJ1-2,TRBV5-1,-,-,CASSLEPLSYGYTF,TGCGCCAGCAGCTTGGAACCTCTATCCTATGGCTACACCTTC
TRBJ1-4,TRBV29-1,-,-,CSVSLGYEKLFF,TGCAGCGTTAGTTTAGGGTATGAAAAACTGTTTTTT
TRBJ2-2,TRBV10-3,-,-,CAISVGLDTGELFF,TGTGCCATCAGTGTGGGGTTGGACACCGGGGAGCTGTTTTTT
TRBJ2-3,TRBV2,-,-,CASSEIQHLKRTDTQYF,TGTGCCAGCAGTGAAATCCAACACCTAAAGCGCACAGATACGCAGTATTTT
TRBJ1-6,TRBV9,-,-,CASSALTGRDNSPLHF,TGTGCCAGCAGCGCGCTGACAGGCAGAGATAATTCACCCCTCCACTTT
TRBJ2-1,TRBV7-3,TRBD2,once,CASSPQLAGYNEQFF,TGTGCCAGCAGCCCCCAACTAGCGGGGTACAATGAGCAGTTCTTC
TRBJ1-2,TRBV7-6,-,few,CASSHFPAAASNYGYTF,TGTGCCAGCAGCCATTTTCCCGCGGCAGCTTCTAACTATGGCTACACCTTC
TRBJ2-1,TRBV19,-,-,CATRLGGGNYNEQFF,TGTGCCACCCGGTTAGGGGGAGGAAACTACAATGAGCAGTTCTTC
TRBJ1-6,TRBV5-1,-,-,CASSLLGPSNSPLHF,TGCGCCAGCAGCTTGCTGGGCCCCTCTAATTCACCCCTCCACTTT
TRBJ2-6,TRBV27,-,-,CASSSSAGSSGANVLTF,TGTGCCAGCAGTTCCTCGGCGGGGTCCTCTGGGGCCAACGTCCTGACTTTC
TRBJ2-5,TRBV27,TRBD2,-,CASSLSGGRRGETQYF,TGTGCCAGCAGTTTATCAGGCGGGAGAAGGGGAGAGACCCAGTACTTC
TRBJ2-5,TRBV9,-,-,CASSVVGETQYF,TGTGCCAGCAGCGTAGTGGGGGAGACCCAGTACTTC
TRBJ2-3,TRBV9,TRBD2,-,CASSVLGGVTDTQYF,TGTGCCAGCAGCGTCTTGGGAGGGGTAACAGATACGCAGTATTTT
TRBJ2-3,TRBV6-1,-,-,CASSGTQGWGDTQYF,TGTGCCAGCAGTGGAACTCAGGGCTGGGGAGATACGCAGTATTTT
TRBJ1-2,TRBV5-6,TRBD1,-,CASSLEWTGIGYGYTF,TGTGCCAGCAGCTTGGAGTGGACAGGGATTGGCTATGGCTACACCTTC
TRBJ2-1,TRBV9,-,-,CASSVDRFYNEQFF,TGTGCCAGCAGCGTTGACAGGTTCTACAATGAGCAGTTCTTC
TRBJ2-3,TRBV7-3,-,-,CASSLTASTDTQYF,TGTGCCAGCAGCTTAACCGCCTCCACAGATACGCAGTATTTT
TRBJ2-5,TRBV29-1,-,-,CSVGGETQYF,TGCAGCGTTGGAGGGGAGACCCAGTACTTC
TRBJ2-3,TRBV11-2,-,-,CASSFGISTDTQYF,TGTGCCAGCAGCTTCGGGATCAGCACAGATACGCAGTATTTT
TRBJ2-2,TRBV7-3,TRBD2,-,CASSSGRATGELFF,TGTGCCAGCAGCTCCGGGAGGGCCACCGGGGAGCTGTTTTTT